This is a list of T cell receptor beta chains from one sample in a study of blood T cell repertoires in COVID-19. The method was immunoSEQ multiplex PCR; TCRdb's version includes in-frame clones alone and lacks a portion of them. The table shows roughly 95,000 clones, with less than 85% occurring only once. Source material: peripheral blood. The receptors here all came from a human donor in a cohort sampled during active COVID-19. CDR3s include the opening cysteine and the closing phenylalanine or tryptophan. The order of the fields is J gene, V gene, CDR3 length, D gene, CDR3 DNA, CDR3 protein. The D gene is left open where the match is weak.

j_call: TRBJ1-4
v_call: TRBV28
cdr3_length: 13
d_call: -
cdr3_nt: TGTGCCAGCAGGCGATCAACTAATGAAAAACTGTTTTTT
cdr3_aa: CASRRSTNEKLFF

j_call: TRBJ1-5
v_call: TRBV6-2/TRBV6-3
cdr3_length: 15
d_call: -
cdr3_nt: TGTGCCAGCAGTTACGCGGCAGGGAGCAATCAGCCCCAGCATTTT
cdr3_aa: CASSYAAGSNQPQHF

j_call: TRBJ1-1
v_call: TRBV9
cdr3_length: 12
d_call: -
cdr3_nt: TGTGCCAGCGGCGGGCAGAACACTGAAGCTTTCTTT
cdr3_aa: CASGGQNTEAFF

j_call: TRBJ1-1
v_call: TRBV25-1
cdr3_length: 14
d_call: -
cdr3_nt: TGTGCCAGCAGCTCGGGACTCCTTAGGGCTGAAGCTTTCTTT
cdr3_aa: CASSSGLLRAEAFF

j_call: TRBJ1-2
v_call: TRBV6-2/TRBV6-3
cdr3_length: 15
d_call: TRBD1
cdr3_nt: TGTGCCAGCAGTTACCACGACAGGGGGCTAGGTGGCTACACCTTC
cdr3_aa: CASSYHDRGLGGYTF

j_call: TRBJ1-1
v_call: TRBV6-5
cdr3_length: 10
d_call: -
cdr3_nt: TGTGCCAGCTGGGCGTACGAAGCTTTCTTT
cdr3_aa: CASWAYEAFF

j_call: TRBJ1-4
v_call: TRBV29-1
cdr3_length: 13
d_call: TRBD1
cdr3_nt: TGCAGCGTTGGACAGGGAACTAATGAAAAACTGTTTTTT
cdr3_aa: CSVGQGTNEKLFF

j_call: TRBJ2-7
v_call: TRBV21-1
cdr3_length: 15
d_call: -
cdr3_nt: TGTGCCAGCAGCAAAGTGACCCCTCGAGGCTACGAGCAGTACTTC
cdr3_aa: CASSKVTPRGYEQYF

j_call: TRBJ1-1
v_call: TRBV3-1/TRBV3-2
cdr3_length: 13
d_call: -
cdr3_nt: TGTGCCAGCAGCCCTCGTGGGAGAGTAGAAGCTTTCTTT
cdr3_aa: CASSPRGRVEAFF

j_call: TRBJ2-2
v_call: TRBV30
cdr3_length: 13
d_call: -
cdr3_nt: TGTGCCTGGGAGGCAGGGCACACCGGGGAGCTGTTTTTT
cdr3_aa: CAWEAGHTGELFF

j_call: TRBJ1-1
v_call: TRBV6-5
cdr3_length: 14
d_call: -
cdr3_nt: TGTGCCAGCAGTTACTCTACAGGTAACACTGAAGCTTTCTTT
cdr3_aa: CASSYSTGNTEAFF

j_call: TRBJ2-7
v_call: TRBV18
cdr3_length: 20
d_call: TRBD1
cdr3_nt: TGTGCCAGCTCAGCATTGAGGATGGGACAGAAATCGAACAGTTCCTACGAGCAGTACTTC
cdr3_aa: CASSALRMGQKSNSSYEQYF